This TCR beta chain was captured by sequencing in a study of blood T cells in healthy people across ages. Germline V gene sequence: CDR1 DFQATT, CDR2 SNEGSKA (reference sequence). The V gene lost 1 base and the J gene lost 0 bases, with 13 bases spanning the gap. There are 16 residues in the CDR3. Together with a sample-barcoded 5' primer, a J-beta primer mix was included in a second PCR lasting roughly 7 to 11 cycles. TCRdb recomputed calls from the 5' RACE reads with MiXCR, one row per CDR3 protein. The table has around 1.7 million distinct CDR3 sequences, roughly 28% seen once. The specimen was blood. The rearrangement links TRBV20-1 to TRBJ1-5; D remains unclear. This sequence was found in a woman aged 30 to 39 in good health. In DNA, the CDR3 is TGCAGTGCTAGAGGACGAACCAATTATAGCAATCAGCCCCAGCATTTT. It translates to CSARGRTNYSNQPQHF.